This TCR beta chain was sequenced during a study of blood T cells in healthy people across ages. A J-beta primer mix and a sample-barcoded 5' primer were used in a second PCR of roughly 6 to 11 cycles. Paired-end reads containing CDR3 totaled no fewer than 2.5 million for each sample. TCRdb fed the 5' RACE reads into MiXCR, producing one record per CDR3 protein. The table records more than 900,000 distinct CDR3 sequences, under 30% of them present only once. Germline CDR1 is PRHDT and CDR2 is FYEKMQ (reference sequence). With V trimmed by 2 bases and J by 5 bases, 7 bases remained unmatched. The CDR3 totals 16 residues. The sample also formed part of further work on T cells of mothers and their children. As that report states: The TCR beta CDR3 read count exceeded 10 million for each mother and was approximately 3 million for each child. Comparable shaping of TCR recombination output by thymic selection was observed in related and unrelated pairs.

The material sequenced was blood. This sequence originates from a girl aged 2 to 9 in good health. This sequence joins TRBV13 and TRBJ1-4; 8 bases are a match to TRBD1. CDR3 nucleotide sequence: TGTGCCAGCAGCTTAACCGGAACAGGGGGGAATGAAAAACTGTTTTTT. Its protein product is CASSLTGTGGNEKLFF.